The 15 T cell receptor beta chains given below trace back to one sample, sequenced in a study of cytomegalovirus exposure and HLA in healthy donors. A multiplex PCR was run with 60 Vbeta primers and 13 Jbeta primers. TCRdb's copy holds only in-frame clones and misses some; the assay was immunoSEQ multiplex PCR. This sample has fewer than 150,000 clones, with roughly four fifths found just once. Input material: PBMCs. These receptors all come from a young man in good health and CMV-seronegative.

The chain couples TRBV14 to TRBJ1-2; D is perhaps TRBD1 (6 bases). Trimming took 5 bases from V and 4 from J, leaving 14 bases between them. Germline CDR1 reads SGHDN; CDR2 reads FVKESK. The CDR3 consists of 14 residues. The DNA for the CDR3 is TGTGCCAGCAGCTTTTCTGACAGGACCTATGGCTACACCTTC. It codes for CASSFSDRTYGYTF.

The V gene is TRBV6-7, the J gene TRBJ2-7, with 9 nucleotides matching TRBD2. TRBV6-7 is flagged as an ORF with uncertain function. Germline trimming cut 6 bases from V and 2 bases from J; bases unmatched to any gene: 11. The CDR3 contains 16 residues. CDR3 residues: CASREALAGPTYEQYF. As DNA, the CDR3 is TGTGCCAGCAGAGAAGCCCTAGCGGGACCGACCTACGAGCAGTACTTC.

A few counts support this clone. DNA for the CDR3: TGTGCCAGCAGCTTAGAGGGGAGGGGTCAGCCCCAGCATTTT. This gives the protein CASSLEGRGQPQHF. The chain joins TRBV7-8 to TRBJ1-5; possibly TRBD1 for D (5 bases). The V end lost 1 base, the J end lost 6 bases, and 10 bases lay between the germline ends. Per germline, CDR1 SGHVS and CDR2 FQNEAQ. This CDR3 region has 14 residues.

The rearrangement joins TRBV28 to TRBJ2-5, with 13 bases lining up with TRBD2. Germline V lookup: CDR1 MDHEN, CDR2 SYDVKM. The CDR3 contains 17 residues. V shed 5 bases and J 5 bases; nucleotides not matched to a gene: 11. The DNA for the CDR3 is TGTGCCAGCAGTCCCCCCAAAGGGACTAGCGGGAAGGAGACCCAGTACTTC. Translating it yields CASSPPKGTSGKETQYF.

V usage is TRBV6-5 and J usage is TRBJ1-5, with D unclear. Per the germline V gene, CDR1 is MNHEY and CDR2 is SVGAGI. The CDR3 has 14 amino acids. The V end lost 4 bases, the J end lost 6 bases, and 13 bases lay between the germline ends. The CDR3 spells CASSSQALGQPQHF. Here the CDR3 DNA reads TGTGCCAGCAGTTCCCAGGCACTCGGTCAGCCCCAGCATTTT.

This chain uses TRBV27 with TRBJ2-1; 7 positions match TRBD1. This CDR3 is 14 amino acids long. Trimming at V came to 5 bases and at J to 3 bases, leaving 4 bases not matched to a gene. The germline gives CDR1 MNHEY, CDR2 SMNVEV (reference sequence). CDR3 bases: TGTGCCAGCAGTAGACAGGGTGGCTACAATGAGCAGTTCTTC. Encoded protein: CASSRQGGYNEQFF.

This clone was detected only a few times. Its ends do not fully match the called genes, so a read error is possible. V and J are TRBV7-7 and TRBJ1-1, with TRBD1 identical over 7 bases. The CDR3 is 13 amino acids. Germline values: CDR1 SSHAT, CDR2 FNYEAQ (reference sequence). The CDR3 spells CASSSYRGTEAFF. The CDR3 DNA follows: TGTGCTAGCAGCTCTTACAGGGGCACTGAAGCTTTCTTT.

This chain joins TRBV29-1 and TRBJ2-3, with D perhaps TRBD2 (5 bases). The CDR3 is made up of 12 amino acids. Germline CDR1 reads SQVTM; CDR2 reads ANQGSEA. Trimming removed 4 bases at V and 8 bases at J, with 13 bases between. The CDR3 DNA follows: TGCAGCGTTGTCGATACTAGTGGTACGCAGTATTTT. Amino acids: CSVVDTSGTQYF.

The CDR3: CASSQNRGTDTQYF. The DNA for the CDR3 is TGTGCCAGCAGCCAAAACAGGGGTACAGATACGCAGTATTTT. The genes are TRBV4-2 and TRBJ2-3, with 7 bases lining up with TRBD1. The CDR3 totals 14 residues. The V gene end was trimmed by 2 bases and the J gene end by 3 bases; junction bases not matched to a gene: 2. CDR1 LGHNA and CDR2 YNFKEQ come from the germline V gene.

DNA of the CDR3: TGTGCCAGCAGCTTAGCGGCGGGACAGGAGTACGAGCAGTACTTC. It translates to CASSLAAGQEYEQYF. This chain links TRBV7-6 with TRBJ2-7; TRBD1 aligns across 8 bases. After removal of 0 bases from V and 4 bases from J, the junction contained 5 bases not matched to a gene. CDR1 is SGHVS, CDR2 FNYEAQ, per germline. The CDR3 is made up of 15 amino acids.

This chain uses TRBV7-9 with TRBJ1-1, with D uncertain. This CDR3 region has 13 residues. Germline V gives CDR1 SEHNR, CDR2 FQNEAQ (reference sequence). The V gene lost 4 bases and the J gene lost 0 bases, with 6 bases spanning the gap. CDR3 coding DNA: TGTGCCAGCAGCTCAACACTGAACACTGAAGCTTTCTTT. Its translation: CASSSTLNTEAFF.

V usage is TRBV9 and J usage is TRBJ2-7; TRBD2 is a possible D gene (5 bases). Germline V gene data show CDR1 as SGDLS and CDR2 as YYNGEE. Trimming cost V 4 bases and J 2 bases, with 13 bases left between them. The CDR3 length is 14 residues. This CDR3 reads CASSPRTATYEQYF. DNA for the CDR3: TGTGCCAGCAGCCCGAGGACTGCTACCTACGAGCAGTACTTC.

This clone was counted a single time. This rearrangement joins TRBV5-1 to TRBJ1-1; 10 nucleotides line up with TRBD1. Trimming took 0 bases from V and 4 from J; bases not matched to a gene: 0. The CDR3 consists of 14 residues. CDR1 is SGHRS, CDR2 YFSETQ, per germline. The CDR3 spells CASSLGDRGTEAFF. CDR3 bases: TGCGCCAGCAGCTTGGGGGACAGGGGCACTGAAGCTTTCTTT.

This clone was observed a single time. One end of the junction is discordant with germline, which a read error may explain. The chain has TRBV2 and TRBJ1-1; no definite D call. The CDR3 has 11 amino acids. In germline, CDR1 is SNHLY, CDR2 FYNNEI. CDR3 DNA sequence: TGTGCCAGCAGTGACGCGGCCCTACTGCTCTTT. This gives the protein CASSDAALLLF.

The chain carries TRBV19 and TRBJ1-5; 9 nucleotides agree with TRBD1. CDR1 is LNHDA, CDR2 SQIVND, per germline (reference sequence). V lost 6 bases to trimming and J lost 6 bases; unmatched junction nucleotides: 3. The CDR3 is made up of 13 amino acids. Written as DNA, the CDR3 is TGTGCCAGTAGCACAGGGGGCACTCAGCCCCAGCATTTT. It yields the protein CASSTGGTQPQHF.